The T cell receptor (beta chain) under discussion was sequenced for a study of post-analysis software for immune sequencing data. The library was made from cDNA and included unique molecular identifiers. One entry per CDR3 protein, called by TCRdb with MiXCR from the PCR reads. The profile covers about 460,000 distinct CDR3 sequences, with 40% to 55% appearing a single time and around an eighth taken by the ten largest. Whole-study results and caveats: The five TRBV segments detected at higher frequency in patients than in controls included TRBV5-6, TRBV5-1 and TRBV20-1.

This clonotype was picked up a small number of times. Its antigen is not known. V gave up 1 base and J gave up 3 bases; unmatched junction bases: 10. This CDR3 region has 16 residues. The V gene's germline CDR1 is SQVTM and CDR2 ANQGSEA. V gene TRBV29-1 combines with J gene TRBJ1-2; 8 nucleotides line up with TRBD1. Sequenced material: blood. This TCR was recovered from a girl under 18 with multiple sclerosis. The CDR3, as DNA: TGCAGCGTTGAAGTAGTCCCAGGGACAGGACACTATGGCTACACCTTC. Translated: CSVEVVPGTGHYGYTF. The full variable domain, in which reference TRBV29-1 and TRBJ1-2 provide the parts outside the CDR3, is SAVISQKPSRDICQRGTSLTIQCQVDSQVTMMFWYRQQPGQSLTLIATANQGSEATYESGFVIDKFPISRPNLTFSTLTVSNMSPEDSSIYLCSVEVVPGTGHYGYTFGSGTRLTVV.